The clone carrying this T cell receptor beta chain has just a few counts. Its antigen remains unidentified. This sample is drawn from a study of response to subunit inactivated influenza vaccine. Study-wide points: Each seasonal influenza vaccination, the authors suggested, recruits few new T cells.

Each CDR3 protein is one row after TCRdb ran MiXCR on the RT-PCR reads. The sample includes more than 700,000 distinct CDR3 sequences, over 20% of them seen just once. The V and J ends lost 5 bases and 8 bases, in that order; junction bases with no gene match: 9. The CDR3 consists of 16 residues. The chain uses TRBV12-3 or TRBV12-4 and TRBJ2-2; TRBD2 matches 12 bases. The specimen was PBMCs from blood, collected more than 4 days after vaccination. The sequence was collected from a man in his fifties who received an inactivated influenza vaccine. CDR3 in DNA: TGTGCCAGCAGTACCCGACTAGCGGGAGCTGCTGGGGAGCTGTTTTTT. Amino acid sequence: CASSTRLAGAAGELFF.